A single sample is the source of the 5 T cell receptor beta chains below, sequenced in a study of neurological immune-mediated disorders. TCRdb re-called the 5' RACE reads through MiXCR, storing one row per CDR3 protein. The data show about 120,000 distinct CDR3 sequences, with roughly 3.4% seen just once and 1% to 1.5% held by the top ten. Source material: PBMCs. The source of these receptors is a woman aged 25-40 years with multiple sclerosis.

In its sample, this clonotype was seen many times. This chain connects TRBV6-5 to TRBJ2-2; D call uncertain. Per germline, CDR1 MNHEY and CDR2 SVGAGI. This CDR3 has 15 residues. V was trimmed by 4 bases and J by 4 bases, leaving 13 bases between them. The CDR3 DNA sequence: TGTGCCAGCAGTTCCCCCGGGTTAGCCACCGGGGAGCTGTTTTTT. Its protein is CASSSPGLATGELFF.

This clonotype has at least ten counts. The rearrangement joins TRBV18 to TRBJ2-7, with 7 bases that match TRBD1. V was clipped by 3 bases and J by 3 bases; unmatched bases: 2. The germline CDR1 and CDR2 sequences are KGHSH and LQKENI. This CDR3 is built from 13 residues. The CDR3 here is CASSPGTVYEQYF. Here the CDR3 DNA reads TGTGCCAGCTCACCCGGGACAGTCTACGAGCAGTACTTC.

This clonotype was seen repeatedly, ten times or more. The genes are TRBV25-1 and TRBJ2-2; the match to TRBD1 covers 8 bases. J was trimmed by 3 bases and V by 3 bases; bases with no gene match: 0. The CDR3 covers 14 residues. In germline, CDR1 is MGHDK, CDR2 SYGVNS. This chain's CDR3 is CASSEDRDTGELFF. The CDR3 coding sequence is TGTGCCAGCAGTGAGGACAGGGACACCGGGGAGCTGTTTTTT.

This clonotype was seen ten or more times. This chain connects TRBV7-2 to TRBJ2-2; TRBD1 is a possible D gene (5 bases). Between the trimmed V and J ends, which lost 2 bases and 0 bases, there was a span of 13 bases. The CDR3 has 17 amino acids. The germline V gene has CDR1 SGHTA and CDR2 FQGNSA. The CDR3 DNA follows: TGTGCCAGCAGCTTAACCCTGACAGCGACGAACACCGGGGAGCTGTTTTTT. It specifies CASSLTLTATNTGELFF.

This clonotype was recorded many times. The rearrangement uses TRBV5-1 and TRBJ1-5; D not resolved. Per the germline V gene, CDR1 is SGHRS and CDR2 is YFSETQ. The CDR3 sequence is 14 residues long. V lost 0 bases to trimming and J lost 5 bases, with 9 bases between them. The CDR3, as DNA: TGCGCCAGCAGCTTGGGTGATCCCCATCAGCCCCAGCATTTT. It codes for CASSLGDPHQPQHF. Drawing the rest from reference TRBV5-1 and TRBJ1-5, the complete variable domain is KAGVTQTPRYLIKTRGQQVTLSCSPISGHRSVSWYQQTPGQGLQFLFEYFSETQRNKGNFPGRFSGRQFSNSRSEMNVSTLELGDSALYLCASSLGDPHQPQHFGDGTRLSIL.